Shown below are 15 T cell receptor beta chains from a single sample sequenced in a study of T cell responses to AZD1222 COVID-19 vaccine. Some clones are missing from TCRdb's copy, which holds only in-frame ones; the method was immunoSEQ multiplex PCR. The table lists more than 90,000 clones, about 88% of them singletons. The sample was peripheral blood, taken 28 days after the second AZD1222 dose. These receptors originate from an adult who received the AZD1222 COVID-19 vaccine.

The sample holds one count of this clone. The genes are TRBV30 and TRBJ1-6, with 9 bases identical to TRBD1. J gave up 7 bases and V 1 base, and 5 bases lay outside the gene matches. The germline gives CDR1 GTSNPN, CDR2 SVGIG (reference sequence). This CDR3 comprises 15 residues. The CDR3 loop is CAWSGRTGVNSPLHF. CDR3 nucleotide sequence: TGTGCCTGGAGTGGACGGACAGGGGTGAATTCACCCCTCCACTTT.

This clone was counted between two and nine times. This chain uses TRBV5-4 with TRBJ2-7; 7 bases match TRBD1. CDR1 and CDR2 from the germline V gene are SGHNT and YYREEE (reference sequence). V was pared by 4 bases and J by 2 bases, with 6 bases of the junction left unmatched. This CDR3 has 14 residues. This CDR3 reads CASSTGQVPYEQYF. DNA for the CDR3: TGTGCCAGCAGCACCGGACAGGTACCCTACGAGCAGTACTTC.

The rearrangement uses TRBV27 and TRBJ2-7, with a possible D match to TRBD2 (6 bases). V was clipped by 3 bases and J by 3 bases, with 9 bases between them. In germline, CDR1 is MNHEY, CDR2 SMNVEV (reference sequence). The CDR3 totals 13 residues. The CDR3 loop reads CASSFGGVYEQYF. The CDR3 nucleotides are TGTGCCAGCAGTTTTGGAGGGGTCTACGAGCAGTACTTC.

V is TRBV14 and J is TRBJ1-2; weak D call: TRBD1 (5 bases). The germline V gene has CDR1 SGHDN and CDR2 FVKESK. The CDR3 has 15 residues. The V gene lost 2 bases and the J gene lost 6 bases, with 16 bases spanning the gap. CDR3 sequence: CASSQRKSGSDGYTF. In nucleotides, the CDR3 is TGTGCCAGCAGCCAAAGGAAGTCAGGGTCTGATGGCTACACCTTC.

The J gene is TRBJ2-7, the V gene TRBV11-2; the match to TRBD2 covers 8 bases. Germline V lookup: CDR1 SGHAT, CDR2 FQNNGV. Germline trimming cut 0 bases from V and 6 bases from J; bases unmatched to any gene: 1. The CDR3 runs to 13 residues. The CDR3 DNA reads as TGTGCCAGCAGCTTAGAAGCGGGAGCCGAGCAGTACTTC. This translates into CASSLEAGAEQYF.

The DNA for the CDR3 is TGTGCCAGCAGACGGGACAGAATAACTGAAGCTTTCTTT. Encoded protein: CASRRDRITEAFF. The chain uses TRBV5-8 and TRBJ1-1, with 7 bases matching TRBD1. V dropped 5 bases and J dropped 5; count of bases not matched to a gene: 6. In germline, CDR1 is SGHTS, CDR2 YDEGEE. The CDR3 covers 13 residues.

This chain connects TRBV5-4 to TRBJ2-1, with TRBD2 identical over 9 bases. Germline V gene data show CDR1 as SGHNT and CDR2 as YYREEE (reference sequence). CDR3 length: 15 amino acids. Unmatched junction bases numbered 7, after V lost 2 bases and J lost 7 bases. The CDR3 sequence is CASSFPAGGLNEQFF. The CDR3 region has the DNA TGTGCCAGCAGCTTTCCAGCGGGAGGATTGAATGAGCAGTTCTTC. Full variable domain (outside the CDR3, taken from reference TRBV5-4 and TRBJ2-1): ETGVTQSPTHLIKTRGQQVTLRCSSQSGHNTVSWYQQALGQGPQFIFQYYREEENGRGNFPPRFSGLQFPNYSSELNVNALELDDSALYLCASSFPAGGLNEQFFGPGTRLTVL.

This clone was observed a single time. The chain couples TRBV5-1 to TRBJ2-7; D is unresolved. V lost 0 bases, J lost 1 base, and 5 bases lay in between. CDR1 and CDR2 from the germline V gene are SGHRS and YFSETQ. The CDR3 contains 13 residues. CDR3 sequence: CASSLVSSYEQYF. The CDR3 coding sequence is TGCGCCAGCAGCTTGGTTAGTTCCTACGAGCAGTACTTC. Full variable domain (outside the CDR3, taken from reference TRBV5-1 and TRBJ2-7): KAGVTQTPRYLIKTRGQQVTLSCSPISGHRSVSWYQQTPGQGLQFLFEYFSETQRNKGNFPGRFSGRQFSNSRSEMNVSTLELGDSALYLCASSLVSSYEQYFGPGTRLTVT.

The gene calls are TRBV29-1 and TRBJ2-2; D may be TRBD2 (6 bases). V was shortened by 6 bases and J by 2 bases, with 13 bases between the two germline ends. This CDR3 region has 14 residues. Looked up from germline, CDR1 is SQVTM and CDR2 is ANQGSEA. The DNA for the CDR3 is TGCAGCGTGGGGCGGGGACTTAACACCGGGGAGCTGTTTTTT. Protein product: CSVGRGLNTGELFF.

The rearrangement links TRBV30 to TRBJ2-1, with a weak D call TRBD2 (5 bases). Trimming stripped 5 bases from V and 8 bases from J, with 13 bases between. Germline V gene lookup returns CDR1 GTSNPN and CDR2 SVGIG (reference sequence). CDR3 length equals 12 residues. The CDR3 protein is CAWGPTGYEQFF. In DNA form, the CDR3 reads TGTGCCTGGGGCCCCACGGGGTATGAGCAGTTCTTC.

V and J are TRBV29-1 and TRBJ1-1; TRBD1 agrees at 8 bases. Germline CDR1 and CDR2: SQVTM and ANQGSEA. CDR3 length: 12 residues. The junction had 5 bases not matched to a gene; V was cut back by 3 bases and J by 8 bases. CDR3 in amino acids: CSVEARQGEAFF. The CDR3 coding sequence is TGCAGCGTTGAGGCCAGACAGGGGGAAGCTTTCTTT.

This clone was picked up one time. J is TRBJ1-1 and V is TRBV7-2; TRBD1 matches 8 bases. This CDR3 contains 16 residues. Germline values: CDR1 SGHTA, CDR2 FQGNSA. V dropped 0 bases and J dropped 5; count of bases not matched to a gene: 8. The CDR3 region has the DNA TGTGCCAGCAGCTTAGCTAGACAGGGGTCGGGGACTGAAGCTTTCTTT. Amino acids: CASSLARQGSGTEAFF.

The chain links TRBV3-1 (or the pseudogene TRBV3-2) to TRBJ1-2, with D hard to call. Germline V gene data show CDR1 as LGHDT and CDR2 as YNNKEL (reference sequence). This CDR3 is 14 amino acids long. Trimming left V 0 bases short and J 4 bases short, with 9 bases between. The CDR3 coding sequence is TGTGCCAGCAGCCAAGAATGGAACTCCTATGGCTACACCTTC. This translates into CASSQEWNSYGYTF.

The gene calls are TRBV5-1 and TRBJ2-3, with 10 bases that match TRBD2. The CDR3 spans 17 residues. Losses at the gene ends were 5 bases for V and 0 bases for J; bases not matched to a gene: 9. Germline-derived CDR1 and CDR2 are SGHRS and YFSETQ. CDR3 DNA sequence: TGCGCCAGCAGTCGTCCGGGACTAGCGTCGAGCACAGATACGCAGTATTTT. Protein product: CASSRPGLASSTDTQYF.

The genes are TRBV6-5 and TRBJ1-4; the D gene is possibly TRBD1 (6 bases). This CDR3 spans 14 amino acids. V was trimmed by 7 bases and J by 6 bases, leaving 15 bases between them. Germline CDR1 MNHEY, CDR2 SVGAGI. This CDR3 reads CASTRHRDHEKLFF. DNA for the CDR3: TGTGCCAGCACCCGGCACAGGGATCATGAAAAACTGTTTTTT.